The entry that follows covers one T cell receptor beta chain sequence. Other DNA sequences in this sample translate to the same CDR3. The CDR3 runs 13 residues. Germline lookup yields CDR1 MNHEY and CDR2 SMNVEV (reference sequence). Trimming removed 3 bases at V and 4 bases at J, with 9 bases between. This sample was included in a study of blood T cell repertoires in COVID-19. Study overall: T cells, B-cell-depleted T cells, or PBMCs supplied cDNA or gDNA.

Original methodology: Amplified reference gene primers provided the basis for estimating nucleated cell counts. Using immunoSEQ multiplex PCR, the repertoire was profiled, and TCRdb retains in-frame clones only, with some absent. V, J and clone size reflect that table, while D and trimming were determined from the DNA. This sample yields fewer than 350,000 clones, of which around 81% are seen a single time; around 3% belongs to the top ten. This clonotype originated in a woman aged 55-70 years with active or convalescent COVID-19. The gene calls are TRBV27 and TRBJ1-2; weak D call: TRBD1 (5 bases). Input material: peripheral blood. CDR3 protein: CASSFGGGYGYTF. The DNA for the CDR3 is TGTGCCAGCAGTTTTGGCGGGGGCTATGGCTACACCTTC.